These 13 T cell receptor beta chains were all obtained from the same sample, sequenced in a study of T cell responses to AZD1222 COVID-19 vaccine. Sequencing was performed with immunoSEQ multiplex PCR; in TCRdb, only in-frame clones are kept and a portion is missing. Altogether roughly 200,000 clones are present, around 94% being singletons, with the ten largest covering over 1.5%. The sample in question was peripheral blood, obtained 28 days after the second dose of the MenACWY control vaccine. The source of these receptors is an adult who received the MenACWY meningococcal vaccine as a control.

The rearrangement uses TRBV2 and TRBJ1-5; D is uncertain. V was clipped by 4 bases and J by 4 bases, with 14 bases between them. Germline CDR1 and CDR2: SNHLY and FYNNEI. The CDR3 totals 15 residues. The CDR3: CASSAGIGKNQPQHF. The CDR3 bases are TGTGCCAGCAGTGCGGGGATCGGAAAGAATCAGCCCCAGCATTTT.

The chain has TRBV27 and TRBJ2-3, with a weak D call TRBD1 (5 bases). V was cut by 0 bases and J by 10 bases, with 11 bases left in between. Germline lookup yields CDR1 MNHEY and CDR2 SMNVEV (reference sequence). The CDR3 length is 13 residues. The DNA for the CDR3 is TGTGCCAGCAGTTTATCGGGGCAGAGCTCGCAGTATTTT. Translated: CASSLSGQSSQYF.

This clone was found a few times. The rearrangement links TRBV19 to TRBJ2-2, with D perhaps TRBD2 (5 bases). The CDR3 has 12 residues. V lost 8 bases and J lost 2, with 6 bases in between. CDR1 is LNHDA, CDR2 SQIVND, per germline (reference sequence). The DNA of the CDR3 is TGTGCCAGTGGACTCAACACCGGGGAGCTGTTTTTT. It codes for CASGLNTGELFF. The entire variable domain, with the rest obtained from reference TRBV19 and TRBJ2-2, is as follows: DGGITQSPKYLFRKEGQNVTLSCEQNLNHDAMYWYRQDPGQGLRLIYYSQIVNDFQKGDIAEGYSVSREKKESFPLTVTSAQKNPTAFYLCASGLNTGELFFGEGSRLTVL.

The chain combines TRBV5-6 with TRBJ1-5, with no clear D. Germline assignment: CDR1 SGHDT and CDR2 YYEEEE. V dropped 4 bases and J dropped 2 bases, with 13 bases sitting between them. CDR3 length: 15 residues. CDR3 sequence: CASSPSPLGNQPQHF. CDR3 in DNA: TGTGCCAGCAGCCCCAGTCCCCTTGGCAATCAGCCCCAGCATTTT.

The chain joins TRBV20-1 to TRBJ1-1; no firm D call. Per germline, CDR1 DFQATT and CDR2 SNEGSKA (reference sequence). The CDR3 is 10 amino acids. The V end lost 6 bases, the J end lost 8 bases, and 10 bases lay between the germline ends. Written as DNA, the CDR3 is TGCAGTGCCCCTTTCATGGAAGCTTTCTTT. Its protein product is CSAPFMEAFF.

A single count supports this clone. The V gene is TRBV27, the J gene TRBJ2-1; D is possibly TRBD1 or TRBD2 (6 bases each). Germline CDR1 and CDR2: MNHEY and SMNVEV (reference sequence). The CDR3 has 15 amino acids. Trimming stripped 6 bases from V and 7 bases from J, with 19 bases between. DNA for the CDR3: TGTGCCAGCAGACTCATGAACCCGGGGGCGAATGAGCAGTTCTTC. Amino acid sequence: CASRLMNPGANEQFF.

This chain uses TRBV7-2 with TRBJ1-2; weak D call: TRBD1 (5 bases). Germline assignment: CDR1 SGHTA and CDR2 FQGNSA. The CDR3 has 14 residues. V was clipped by 10 bases and J by 0 bases, with 15 bases between them. The CDR3 sequence is CAITDSLANYGYTF. CDR3 DNA sequence: TGTGCCATCACAGACAGCCTCGCTAACTATGGCTACACCTTC.

The chain has TRBV5-3 and TRBJ1-1, with 9 bases aligning to TRBD1. TRBV5-3 has ORF status, its function being uncertain. Losses at the gene ends were 4 bases for V and 0 bases for J; bases not matched to a gene: 25. There are 22 residues in the CDR3. In DNA form, the CDR3 reads TGTGCCAGAAGCGAATGCGGACCGGGACAGGGAGGTCCGATGGGCATGAACACTGAAGCTTTCTTT. Translating gives CARSECGPGQGGPMGMNTEAFF.

The chain joins TRBV5-1 to TRBJ2-3; unclear D gene. The CDR3 totals 14 residues. Trimming took 6 bases from V and 0 from J, leaving 11 bases between them. The germline V gene has CDR1 SGHRS and CDR2 YFSETQ. CDR3 region: CASKMLSSTDTQYF. CDR3 coding DNA: TGCGCCAGCAAAATGCTCTCTAGCACAGATACGCAGTATTTT.

The V call is TRBV19, the J call TRBJ2-7, with TRBD1 identical over 7 bases. The germline CDR1 and CDR2 sequences are LNHDA and SQIVND (reference sequence). V gave up 3 bases and J gave up 1 base; unmatched junction bases: 6. CDR3 length equals 15 residues. Written as DNA, the CDR3 is TGTGCCAGTAGTATGGAAGGGGGCATTTCCTACGAGCAGTACTTC. Translation gives CASSMEGGISYEQYF.

V is TRBV19 and J is TRBJ1-5; no definite D call. This CDR3 comprises 15 residues. From germline, CDR1 is LNHDA and CDR2 SQIVND (reference sequence). V gave up 1 base and J gave up 5 bases, with 12 bases separating them. The CDR3 here is CASSIGSGFDQPQHF. Here the CDR3 DNA reads TGTGCCAGTAGTATAGGTAGCGGGTTCGATCAGCCCCAGCATTTT.

The V and J genes are TRBV5-1 and TRBJ2-3; possible D gene TRBD2, 7 bases. Germline CDR1 reads SGHRS; CDR2 reads YFSETQ. V lost 0 bases and J lost 3, with 14 bases in between. This CDR3 has 16 amino acids. DNA for the CDR3: TGCGCCAGCAGCTTGGATGTCGGGGGGCCTACAGATACGCAGTATTTT. This sequence encodes CASSLDVGGPTDTQYF.

This clone was seen just once. The V gene is TRBV18, the J gene TRBJ1-5; no definite D call. Trimming left V 1 base short and J 7 bases short, with 2 bases between. CDR1 KGHSH and CDR2 LQKENI come from the germline V gene. The CDR3 runs 11 residues. CDR3: CASSPRQPQHF. CDR3 sequence (DNA): TGTGCCAGCTCACCACGGCAGCCCCAGCATTTT.